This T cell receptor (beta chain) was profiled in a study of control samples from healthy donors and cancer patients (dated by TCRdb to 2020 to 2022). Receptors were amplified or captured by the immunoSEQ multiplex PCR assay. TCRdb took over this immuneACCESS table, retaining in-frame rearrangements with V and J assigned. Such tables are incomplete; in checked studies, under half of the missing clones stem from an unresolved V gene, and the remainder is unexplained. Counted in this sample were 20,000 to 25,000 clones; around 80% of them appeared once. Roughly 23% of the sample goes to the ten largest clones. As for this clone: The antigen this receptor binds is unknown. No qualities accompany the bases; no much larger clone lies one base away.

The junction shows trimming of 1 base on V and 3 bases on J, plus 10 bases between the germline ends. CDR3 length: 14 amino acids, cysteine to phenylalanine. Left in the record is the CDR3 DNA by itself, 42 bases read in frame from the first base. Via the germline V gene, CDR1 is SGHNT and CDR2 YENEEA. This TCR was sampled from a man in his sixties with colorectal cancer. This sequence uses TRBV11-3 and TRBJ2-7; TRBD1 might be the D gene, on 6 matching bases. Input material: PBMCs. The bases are TGTGCCAGCAGCTTAGGGCGGACAGACTACGAGCAGTACTTC. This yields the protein CASSLGRTDYEQYF.